Reported below is one TCR beta chain. The data originate from a study of blood T cell repertoires in COVID-19. About the study: T cells, B-cell-depleted T cells, or PBMCs provided the cDNA or gDNA that served as material.

CDR3 length equals 16 residues. Germline CDR1 reads ENHRY; CDR2 reads SYGVKD. Trimming removed 2 bases at V and 6 bases at J, with 17 bases between. The repertoire was sequenced with immunoSEQ multiplex PCR; TCRdb's copy has only in-frame clones and lacks some. The sample carries approximately 72,000 clones, approximately 86% recorded once. Sequenced: peripheral blood. The sequence came from a woman in her fifties or sixties with acute or convalescent COVID-19. The rearrangement uses TRBV10-3 and TRBJ1-5; D may be TRBD1 (5 bases). The CDR3 DNA sequence: TGTGCCATCAGTGAGCGAGGTCAGGGAAGCCTTCAGCCCCAGCATTTT. Residues: CAISERGQGSLQPQHF.